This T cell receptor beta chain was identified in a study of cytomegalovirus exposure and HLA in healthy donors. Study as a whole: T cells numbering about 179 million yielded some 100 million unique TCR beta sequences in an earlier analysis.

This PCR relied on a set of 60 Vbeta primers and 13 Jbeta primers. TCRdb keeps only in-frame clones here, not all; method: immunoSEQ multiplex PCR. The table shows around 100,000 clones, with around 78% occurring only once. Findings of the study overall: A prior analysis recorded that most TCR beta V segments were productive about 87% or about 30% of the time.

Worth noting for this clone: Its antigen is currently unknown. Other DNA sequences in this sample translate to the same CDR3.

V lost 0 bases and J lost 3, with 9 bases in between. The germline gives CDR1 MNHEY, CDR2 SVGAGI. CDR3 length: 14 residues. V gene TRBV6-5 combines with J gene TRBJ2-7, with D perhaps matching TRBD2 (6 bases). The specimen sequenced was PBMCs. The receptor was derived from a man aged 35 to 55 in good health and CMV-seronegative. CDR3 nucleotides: TGTGCCAGCAGTTACTCAGGGACTGGCTACGAGCAGTACTTC. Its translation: CASSYSGTGYEQYF.